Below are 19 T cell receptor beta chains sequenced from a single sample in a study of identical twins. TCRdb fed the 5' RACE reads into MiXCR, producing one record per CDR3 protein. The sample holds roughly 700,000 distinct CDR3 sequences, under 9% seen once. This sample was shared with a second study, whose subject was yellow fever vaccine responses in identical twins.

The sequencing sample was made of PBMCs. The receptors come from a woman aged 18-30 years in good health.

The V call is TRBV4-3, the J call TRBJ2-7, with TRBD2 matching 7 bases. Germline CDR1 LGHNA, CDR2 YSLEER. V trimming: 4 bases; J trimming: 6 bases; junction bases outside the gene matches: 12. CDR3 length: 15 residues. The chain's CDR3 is CASSPRRGGSGEQYF. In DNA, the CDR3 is TGCGCCAGCAGCCCACGCCGGGGAGGGAGTGGCGAGCAGTACTTC.

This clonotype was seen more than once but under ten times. The CDR3 protein is CSTTGTGTAPLHF. The CDR3 coding sequence is TGCAGTACCACCGGGACAGGGACTGCACCCCTCCACTTT. The chain joins TRBV20-1 to TRBJ1-6; the match to TRBD1 covers 9 bases. Germline V CDR1 and CDR2: DFQATT, SNEGSKA (reference sequence). V trimming: 8 bases; J trimming: 11 bases; junction bases outside the gene matches: 10. The length of the CDR3 is 13 residues.

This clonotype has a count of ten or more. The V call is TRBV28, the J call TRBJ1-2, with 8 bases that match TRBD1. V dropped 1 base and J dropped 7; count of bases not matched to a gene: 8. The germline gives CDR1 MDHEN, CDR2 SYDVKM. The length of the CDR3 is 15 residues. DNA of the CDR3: TGTGCCAGCAGTTTATTCCACCCAACAGGGGGTGGCTACACCTTC. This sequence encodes CASSLFHPTGGGYTF.

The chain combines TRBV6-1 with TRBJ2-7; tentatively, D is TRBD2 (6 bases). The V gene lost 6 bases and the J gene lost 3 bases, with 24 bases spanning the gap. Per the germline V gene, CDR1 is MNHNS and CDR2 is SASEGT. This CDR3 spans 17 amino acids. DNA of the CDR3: TGTGCCAGCAGAACAGATAGCGGAAGGTCCCAACGCTACGAGCAGTACTTC. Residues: CASRTDSGRSQRYEQYF.

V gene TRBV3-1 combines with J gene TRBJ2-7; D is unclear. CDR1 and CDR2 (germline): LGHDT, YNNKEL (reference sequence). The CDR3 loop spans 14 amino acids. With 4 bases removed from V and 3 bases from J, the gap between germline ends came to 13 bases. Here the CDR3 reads CASSRAGLNYEQYF. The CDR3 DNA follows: TGTGCCAGCAGCCGCGCCGGGCTTAACTACGAGCAGTACTTC.

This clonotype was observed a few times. The CDR3 nucleotides read TGCAGCGTGGGGACTAGCGGGAGGGTCTACGAGCAGTACTTC. Residues: CSVGTSGRVYEQYF. The chain links TRBV29-1 to TRBJ2-7, with 16 bases that match TRBD2. Unmatched junction bases numbered 2, after V lost 6 bases and J lost 3 bases. CDR1 and CDR2 (germline): SQVTM, ANQGSEA. The CDR3 sequence is 14 residues long.

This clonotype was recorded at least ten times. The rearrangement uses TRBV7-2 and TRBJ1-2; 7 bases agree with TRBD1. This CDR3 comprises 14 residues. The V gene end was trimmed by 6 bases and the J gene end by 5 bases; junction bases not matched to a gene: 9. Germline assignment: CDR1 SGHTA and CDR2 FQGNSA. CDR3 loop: CASSPRGQVYGYTF. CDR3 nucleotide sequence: TGTGCCAGCAGTCCCAGAGGACAGGTATATGGCTACACCTTC.

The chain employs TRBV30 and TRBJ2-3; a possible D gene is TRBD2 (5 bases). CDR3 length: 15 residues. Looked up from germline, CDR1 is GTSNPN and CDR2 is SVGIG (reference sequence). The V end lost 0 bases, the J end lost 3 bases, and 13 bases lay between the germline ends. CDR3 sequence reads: CAWSVYASRTDTQYF. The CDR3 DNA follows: TGTGCCTGGAGTGTATACGCTAGCAGGACAGATACGCAGTATTTT. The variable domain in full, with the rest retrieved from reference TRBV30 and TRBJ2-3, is SQTIHQWPATLVQPVGSPLSLECTVEGTSNPNLYWYRQAAGRGLQLLFYSVGIGQISSEVPQNLSASRPQDRQFILSSKKLLLSDSGFYLCAWSVYASRTDTQYFGPGTRLTVL.

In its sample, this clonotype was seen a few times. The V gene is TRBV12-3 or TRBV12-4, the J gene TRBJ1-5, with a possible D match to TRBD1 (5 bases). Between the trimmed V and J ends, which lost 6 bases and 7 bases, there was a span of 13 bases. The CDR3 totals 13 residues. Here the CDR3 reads CASSPAGLQPQHF. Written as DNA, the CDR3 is TGTGCCAGCAGCCCCGCAGGGTTGCAGCCCCAGCATTTT.

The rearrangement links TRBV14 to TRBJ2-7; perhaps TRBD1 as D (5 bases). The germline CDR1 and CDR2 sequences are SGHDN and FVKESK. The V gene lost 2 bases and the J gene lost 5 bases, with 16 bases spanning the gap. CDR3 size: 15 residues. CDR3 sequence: CASSQRWAGSDEQYF. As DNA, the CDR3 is TGTGCCAGCAGCCAAAGATGGGCAGGGTCGGACGAGCAGTACTTC.

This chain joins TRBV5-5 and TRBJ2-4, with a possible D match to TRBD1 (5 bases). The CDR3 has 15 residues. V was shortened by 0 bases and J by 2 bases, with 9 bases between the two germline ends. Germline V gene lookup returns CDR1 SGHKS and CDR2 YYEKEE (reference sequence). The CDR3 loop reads CASSLVAGTKNIQYF. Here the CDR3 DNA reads TGTGCCAGCAGCTTGGTCGCAGGGACCAAAAACATTCAGTACTTC.

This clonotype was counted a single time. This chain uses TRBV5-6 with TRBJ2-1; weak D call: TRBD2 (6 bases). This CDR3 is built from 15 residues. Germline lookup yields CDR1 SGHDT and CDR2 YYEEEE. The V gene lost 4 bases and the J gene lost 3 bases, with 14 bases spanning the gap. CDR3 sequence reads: CASSRELFCYNEQFF. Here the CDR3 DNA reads TGTGCCAGCAGCCGGGAGCTGTTCTGCTACAATGAGCAGTTCTTC. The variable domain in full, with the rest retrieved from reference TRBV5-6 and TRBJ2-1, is DAGVTQSPTHLIKTRGQQVTLRCSPKSGHDTVSWYQQALGQGPQFIFQYYEEEERQRGNFPDRFSGHQFPNYSSELNVNALLLGDSALYLCASSRELFCYNEQFFGPGTRLTVL.

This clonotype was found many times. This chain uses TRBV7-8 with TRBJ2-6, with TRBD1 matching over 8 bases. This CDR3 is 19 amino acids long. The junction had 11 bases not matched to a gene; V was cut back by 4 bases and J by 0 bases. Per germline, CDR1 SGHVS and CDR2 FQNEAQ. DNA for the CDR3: TGTGCCAGCAGCTCCAGGGGGCGTACTCCCATCTCTGGGGCCAACGTCCTGACTTTC. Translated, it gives CASSSRGRTPISGANVLTF.

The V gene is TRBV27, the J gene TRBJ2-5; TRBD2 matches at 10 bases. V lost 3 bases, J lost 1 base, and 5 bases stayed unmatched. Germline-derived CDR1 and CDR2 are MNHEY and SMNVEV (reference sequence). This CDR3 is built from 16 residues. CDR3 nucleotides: TGTGCCAGCAGTTTTTCTAGCGGGGGCTTCCAAGAGACCCAGTACTTC. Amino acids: CASSFSSGGFQETQYF.

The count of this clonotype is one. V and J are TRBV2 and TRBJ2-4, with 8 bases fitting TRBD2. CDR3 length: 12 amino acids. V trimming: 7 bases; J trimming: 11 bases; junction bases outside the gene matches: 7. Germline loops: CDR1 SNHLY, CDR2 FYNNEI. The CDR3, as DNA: TGTGCCAGCATGGGAGCGGGAGCACTTCAGTACTTC. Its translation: CASMGAGALQYF.

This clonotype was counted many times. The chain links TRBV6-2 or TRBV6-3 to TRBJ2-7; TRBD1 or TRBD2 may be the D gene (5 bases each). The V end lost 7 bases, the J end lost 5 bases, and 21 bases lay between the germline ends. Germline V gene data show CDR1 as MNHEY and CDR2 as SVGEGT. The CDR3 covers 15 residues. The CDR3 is CASNLKGPPVDEQYF. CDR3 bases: TGTGCCAGCAATCTGAAGGGACCCCCAGTCGACGAGCAGTACTTC.

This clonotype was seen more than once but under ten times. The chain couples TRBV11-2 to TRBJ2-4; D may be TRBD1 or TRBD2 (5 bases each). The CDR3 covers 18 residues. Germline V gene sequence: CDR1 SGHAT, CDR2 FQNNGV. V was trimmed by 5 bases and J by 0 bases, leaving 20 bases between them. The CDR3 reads CASSTRGLGDLAKNIQYF. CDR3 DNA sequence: TGTGCCAGCAGCACACGAGGCTTGGGGGATCTAGCCAAAAACATTCAGTACTTC.

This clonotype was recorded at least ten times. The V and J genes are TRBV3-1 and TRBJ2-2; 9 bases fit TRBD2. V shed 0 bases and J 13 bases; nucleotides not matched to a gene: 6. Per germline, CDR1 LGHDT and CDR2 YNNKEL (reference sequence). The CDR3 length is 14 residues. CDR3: CASSQDVTSGGLFF. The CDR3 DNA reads TGTGCCAGCAGCCAAGATGTGACTAGCGGTGGGCTGTTTTTT.

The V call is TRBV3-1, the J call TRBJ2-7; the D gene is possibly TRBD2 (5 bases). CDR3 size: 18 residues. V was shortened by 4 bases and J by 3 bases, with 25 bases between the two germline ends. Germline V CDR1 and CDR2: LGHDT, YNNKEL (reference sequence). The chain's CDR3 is CASSPKVRNLAIDYEQYF. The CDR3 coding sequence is TGTGCCAGCAGCCCGAAGGTCAGAAACCTAGCTATAGACTACGAGCAGTACTTC.